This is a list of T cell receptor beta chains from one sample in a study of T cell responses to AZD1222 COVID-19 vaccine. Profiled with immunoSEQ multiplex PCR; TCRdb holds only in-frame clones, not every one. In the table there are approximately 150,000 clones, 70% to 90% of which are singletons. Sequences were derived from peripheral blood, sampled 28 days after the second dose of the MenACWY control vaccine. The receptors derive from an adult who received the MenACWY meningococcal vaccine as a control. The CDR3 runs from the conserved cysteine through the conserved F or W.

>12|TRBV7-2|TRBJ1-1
CASSLATTEAFF
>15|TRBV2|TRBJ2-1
CASSEFGTSENEQFF
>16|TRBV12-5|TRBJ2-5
CASGPGGSLSQETQYF
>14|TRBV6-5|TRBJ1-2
CASRAHRGGYGYTF
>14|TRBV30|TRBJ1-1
CAWRLQGRNTEAFF
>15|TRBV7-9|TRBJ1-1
CASSLLSGLETEAFF
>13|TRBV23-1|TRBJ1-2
CASSQSRGDGYTF
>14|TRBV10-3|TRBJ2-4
CAISGELAKNIQYF
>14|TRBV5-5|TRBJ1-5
CASSLVSSNQPQHF
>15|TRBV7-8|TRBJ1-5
CASSPGTGTVQPQHF
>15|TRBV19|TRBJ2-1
CASSPRGGSYNEQFF
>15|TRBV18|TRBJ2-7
CAGSSGSPFTYEQYF